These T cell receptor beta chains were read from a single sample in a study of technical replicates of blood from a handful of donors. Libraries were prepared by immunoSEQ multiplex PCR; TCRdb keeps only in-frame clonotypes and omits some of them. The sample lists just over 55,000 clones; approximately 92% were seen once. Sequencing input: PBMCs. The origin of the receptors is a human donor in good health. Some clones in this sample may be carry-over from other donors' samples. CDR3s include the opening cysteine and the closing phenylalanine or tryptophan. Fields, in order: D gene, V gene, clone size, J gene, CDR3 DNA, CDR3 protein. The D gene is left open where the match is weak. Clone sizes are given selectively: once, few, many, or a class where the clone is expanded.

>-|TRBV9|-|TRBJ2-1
TGTGCCAGCAGCCCTCCGGGGGTACTCTACAATGAGCAGTTCTTC
CASSPPGVLYNEQFF
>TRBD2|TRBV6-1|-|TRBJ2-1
TGTGCCAGCAGTGGGGCGGGAGCGGGGGGTCGCAATGAGCAGTTCTTC
CASSGAGAGGRNEQFF
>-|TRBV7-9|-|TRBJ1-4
TGTGCCAGCAGCAGGGGATTCCCCAATGAAAAACTGTTTTTT
CASSRGFPNEKLFF
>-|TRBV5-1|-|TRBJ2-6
TGCGCCAGCACCAGGGGCGACGGGGCCAACGTCCTGACTTTC
CASTRGDGANVLTF
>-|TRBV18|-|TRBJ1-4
TGTGCCAGCTCACCTAGACAGGTCGACGAAAAACTGTTTTTT
CASSPRQVDEKLFF
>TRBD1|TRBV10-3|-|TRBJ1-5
TGTGCCATCCGGGACAGGGAAAATCAGCCCCAGCATTTT
CAIRDRENQPQHF
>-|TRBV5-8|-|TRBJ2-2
TGTGCCAGCAGCTTTGAGACCGGGGAGCTGTTTTTT
CASSFETGELFF
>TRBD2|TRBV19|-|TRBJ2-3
TGTGCCAGTAGTAGAATTAAGGGACTAGCGGCCTCCACAGATACGCAGTATTTT
CASSRIKGLAASTDTQYF
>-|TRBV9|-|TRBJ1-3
TGTGCCAGCAGCGGCCGGAAGGAGGGTCGGGGGGGAAACACCATATATTTT
CASSGRKEGRGGNTIYF
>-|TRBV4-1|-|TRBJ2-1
TGCGCCAGCAGCCAAGAGGGGTGGTTGATAGGGGGCTACAATGAGCAGTTCTTC
CASSQEGWLIGGYNEQFF
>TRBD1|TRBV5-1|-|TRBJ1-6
TGCGCCAGCAGCTCCTCGGGACAGGGGACATGGGAGAATTCACCCCTCCACTTT
CASSSSGQGTWENSPLHF
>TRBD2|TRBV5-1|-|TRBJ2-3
TGCGCCAGCAGCTTGGACGGCGGGGGGCAGGCAGATACGCAGTATTTT
CASSLDGGGQADTQYF
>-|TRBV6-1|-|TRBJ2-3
TGTGCCTCCCGGGGGAGCCGGGGTAACACAGATACGCAGTATTTT
CASRGSRGNTDTQYF
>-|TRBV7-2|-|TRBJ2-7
TGTGCCAGCAGCTTAGATCCGCCAGGGCCCTACGAGCAGTACTTC
CASSLDPPGPYEQYF
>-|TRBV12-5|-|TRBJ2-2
TGTGCTAGTGGTTTGGCTCCGACCGGGGAGCTGTTTTTT
CASGLAPTGELFF
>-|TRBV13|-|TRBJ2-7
TGTGCCAGCAGCCCCCGCGGAGGGTCCTACGAGCAGTACTTC
CASSPRGGSYEQYF
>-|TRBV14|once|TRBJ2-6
TGTGCCAGCAGCCAACGAGGAGGGTACGGGGCCAACGTCCTGACTTTC
CASSQRGGYGANVLTF
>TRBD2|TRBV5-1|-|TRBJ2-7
TGCGCCAGCAGCTTGGTCGGCGGGGGGCTTAACTACGAGCAGTACTTC
CASSLVGGGLNYEQYF
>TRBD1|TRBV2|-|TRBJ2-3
TGTGCCAGCAGTGAAGCTTTCGGACAGGGGGCTGACACAGATACGCAGTATTTT
CASSEAFGQGADTDTQYF
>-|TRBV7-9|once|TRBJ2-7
TGTGCCAGCGTGCGGGATGATCTCTACGAGCAGTACTTC
CASVRDDLYEQYF
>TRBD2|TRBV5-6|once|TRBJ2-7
TGTGCCAGCAGCTTGTTGCTAGCGGGACCAGTCGAGCAGTACTTC
CASSLLLAGPVEQYF
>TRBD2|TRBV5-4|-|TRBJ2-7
TGTGCCAGCAGCCCGACTAGCGGGAGCTCCTACGAGCAGTACTTC
CASSPTSGSSYEQYF
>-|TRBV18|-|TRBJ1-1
TGTGCCAGCTCACCACGGCAAGGGGATGGGGTCACTGAAGCTTTCTTT
CASSPRQGDGVTEAFF
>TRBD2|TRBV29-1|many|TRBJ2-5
TGCAGCGGGGCGGGAGGCCCTTTTGACCAGTACTTC
CSGAGGPFDQYF
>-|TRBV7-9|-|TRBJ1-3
TGTGCCAGCATCAACACTGGAAACACCATATATTTT
CASINTGNTIYF
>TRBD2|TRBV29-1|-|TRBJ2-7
TGCAGCGTTGAAGTTCCTGGCGGGAGCTCCTCCTACGAGCAGTACTTC
CSVEVPGGSSSYEQYF
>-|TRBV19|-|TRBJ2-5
TGTGCCAGTAGTATAACTGAGACCGGGGCCCAGTACTTC
CASSITETGAQYF
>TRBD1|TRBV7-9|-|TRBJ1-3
TGTGCCAGCAGCTTAGGGACAAACAGGGGAGCTGCTGGAAACACCATATATTTT
CASSLGTNRGAAGNTIYF
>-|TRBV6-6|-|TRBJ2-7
TGTGCCAGCAGGACTGCCCGGGACAACTACTACGAGCAGTACTTC
CASRTARDNYYEQYF
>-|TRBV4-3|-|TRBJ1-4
TGCGCCAGCAGCCAAGATGGAGGCGGCAGGGGAGGGACTAATGAAAAACTGTTTTTT
CASSQDGGGRGGTNEKLFF
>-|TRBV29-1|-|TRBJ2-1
TGCAGCGTTTTTTACGGCAGGGAAGGGAATGAGCAGTTCTTC
CSVFYGREGNEQFF
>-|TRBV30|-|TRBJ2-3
TGTGCCTGGAGTTTAAAGACCGCGTCATACAGTCGGACAGATACGCAGTATTTT
CAWSLKTASYSRTDTQYF
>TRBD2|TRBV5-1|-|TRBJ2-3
TGCGCCAGCAGCTGGGGAGGCTCTAGCGGGGGCGGGGATACGCAGTATTTT
CASSWGGSSGGGDTQYF
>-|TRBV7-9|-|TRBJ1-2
TGTGCCAGCAGCATAGACTCCTATGGCTACACCTTC
CASSIDSYGYTF
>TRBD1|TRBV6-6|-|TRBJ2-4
TGTGCCAGCAGGAACCGGGACAGGGGTGACATTCAGTACTTC
CASRNRDRGDIQYF
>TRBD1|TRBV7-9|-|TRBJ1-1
TGTGCCAGCAGCTCGCAGGGGGGGAACACTGAAGCTTTCTTT
CASSSQGGNTEAFF
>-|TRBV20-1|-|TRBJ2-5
TGCAGTGCTAGCGACCAAGAGACCCAGTACTTC
CSASDQETQYF
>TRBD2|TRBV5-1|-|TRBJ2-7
TGCGCCAGCAGCTTTGCGGGAGGGAGCTACGAGCAGTACTTC
CASSFAGGSYEQYF
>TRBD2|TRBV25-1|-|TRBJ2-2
TGTGCCAGCACTCCTTCTAGCGGGAACACCGGGGAGCTGTTTTTT
CASTPSSGNTGELFF
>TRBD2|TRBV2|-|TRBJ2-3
TGTGCCAGCAGCAGGACTAGCCTTCGGGGGGATACGCAGTATTTT
CASSRTSLRGDTQYF
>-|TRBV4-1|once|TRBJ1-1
TGCGCCAGCAGCCAAGACACGGACTCTCTCGCAGCTTTCTTT
CASSQDTDSLAAFF
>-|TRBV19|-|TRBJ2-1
TGTGCCAGTAGTATAAATGCGAACAATGAGCAGTTCTTC
CASSINANNEQFF
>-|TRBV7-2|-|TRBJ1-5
TGTGCCAGCAGCTTAGCGGGGGGGCATCAGCCCCAGCATTTT
CASSLAGGHQPQHF
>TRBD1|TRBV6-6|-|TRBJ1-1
TGTGCCAGCAGCGACAGGGGTTGGGGCACTGAAGCTTTCTTT
CASSDRGWGTEAFF
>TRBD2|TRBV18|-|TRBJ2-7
TGTGCCAGCTCACCAGGTTTGGCGGGGGGTTTCGAGCAGTACTTC
CASSPGLAGGFEQYF
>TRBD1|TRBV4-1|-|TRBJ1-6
TGCGCCAGCAGCCCAGACAGGGGGGACTCCTATAATTCACCCCTCCACTTT
CASSPDRGDSYNSPLHF
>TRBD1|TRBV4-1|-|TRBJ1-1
TGCGCCAGCAGCCGAGGGACAGGTAGGCCTGAAGCTTTCTTT
CASSRGTGRPEAFF
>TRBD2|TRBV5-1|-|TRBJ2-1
TGCGCCAGCAGCTTGGCTAGCGGGGGGAGGAATGAGCAGTTCTTC
CASSLASGGRNEQFF
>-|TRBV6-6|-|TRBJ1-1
TGTGCCAGCAGTTACTCGACGGGCGGAGGAACTGAAGCTTTCTTT
CASSYSTGGGTEAFF
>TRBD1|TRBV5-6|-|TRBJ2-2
TGTGCCAGCAGCTTGGGACGGGACAGGGTGAACACCGGGGAGCTGTTTTTT
CASSLGRDRVNTGELFF